The following is a T cell receptor (beta chain) sequence with its context. Its matching antigen is unknown. Assay: immunoSEQ multiplex PCR; the TCRdb copy retains only in-frame clones and omits some. This sample has roughly 50,000 clones, with 90% found just once. The sample originates from a study of PD-1 blockade in classical Hodgkin lymphoma. In the study overall: Every 2 weeks, patients got 3 mg/kg intravenous nivolumab. Study-wide results and caveats: It was reported that newly diagnosed patients had less baseline TCR diversity than healthy donors.

The time point denotes: cycle 4 day 1 (C4D1), after around six weeks of nivolumab. The patients all showed relapse after autologous stem cell transplantation, while their brentuximab vedotin exposure varied. CDR3 size: 14 residues. With 0 bases removed from V and 6 bases from J, the gap between germline ends came to 9 bases. Germline V gene data show CDR1 as LGHNA and CDR2 as YNFKEQ. The sample here was peripheral blood mononuclear cells (PBMCs), taken before the fourth cycle of nivolumab. The chain is built from TRBV4-2 and TRBJ1-5; no clear D gene. This clonotype was sampled from a human donor with classical Hodgkin lymphoma. In DNA form, the CDR3 reads TGTGCCAGCAGCCAAGACGGAGAAGTTCAGCCCCAGCATTTT. Translated, it gives CASSQDGEVQPQHF.